The next 31 T cell receptor beta chains were all read from a single sample in a study of cytomegalovirus exposure and HLA in healthy donors. PCR employed 60 Vbeta and 13 Jbeta primers. Measured with immunoSEQ multiplex PCR; TCRdb has only the in-frame clones, and not every one. The sample records around 150,000 clones, around 79% being singletons. Sequencing input: PBMCs. These receptors all come from a man aged 35-49 years in good health and CMV-seronegative.

The rearrangement joins TRBV5-1 to TRBJ2-7; 7 nucleotides line up with TRBD2. The CDR3 is 14 residues long. Per the germline V gene, CDR1 is SGHRS and CDR2 is YFSETQ. The junction had 2 bases not matched to a gene; V was cut back by 2 bases and J by 0 bases. CDR3 amino acids: CASSFGGSSYEQYF. In nucleotides, the CDR3 is TGCGCCAGCAGCTTCGGGGGGTCCTCCTACGAGCAGTACTTC.

The CDR3 is CASSNLQGIEQYF. Here the CDR3 DNA reads TGTGCCAGCAGCAACCTACAGGGGATCGAGCAGTACTTC. This sequence joins TRBV4-2 and TRBJ2-7; 7 nucleotides match TRBD1. The germline CDR1 and CDR2 sequences are LGHNA and YNFKEQ. V was clipped by 5 bases and J by 6 bases; unmatched bases: 7. There are 13 residues in the CDR3.

V and J are TRBV6-1 and TRBJ1-4; 8 bases fit TRBD1. CDR1 and CDR2 from the germline V gene are MNHNS and SASEGT. V lost 10 bases to trimming and J lost 8 bases; unmatched junction nucleotides: 9. The CDR3 totals 13 residues. CDR3 sequence reads: CATQWDRNEKLFF. CDR3 sequence (DNA): TGTGCCACTCAGTGGGACAGGAACGAAAAACTGTTTTTT.

The chain joins TRBV4-3 to TRBJ2-2; 10 nucleotides line up with TRBD2. The CDR3 has 18 amino acids. Germline values: CDR1 LGHNA, CDR2 YSLEER. The V segment lost 2 bases and the J segment 3 bases; nucleotides outside the gene matches: 9. The CDR3: CASSQNRRLAGDTGELFF. CDR3 sequence (DNA): TGCGCCAGCAGCCAAAATCGTCGGCTAGCGGGAGACACCGGGGAGCTGTTTTTT.

The chain's CDR3 is CASSLEAGLTNTQYF. CDR3 nucleotide sequence: TGCGCCAGCAGCTTGGAGGCGGGTCTAACGAATACGCAGTATTTT. This chain connects TRBV5-1 to TRBJ2-3; TRBD2 is a possible D gene (5 bases). The CDR3 covers 15 residues. Looked up from germline, CDR1 is SGHRS and CDR2 is YFSETQ. Trimming left V 0 bases short and J 7 bases short, with 15 bases between.

The genes are TRBV9 and TRBJ1-2; D uncertain. This CDR3 has 15 residues. In germline, CDR1 is SGDLS, CDR2 YYNGEE. Between the trimmed V and J ends, which lost 3 bases and 4 bases, there was a span of 16 bases. CDR3: CASSAAGPEGYGYTF. CDR3 in DNA: TGTGCCAGCAGCGCCGCCGGTCCCGAGGGCTATGGCTACACCTTC.

The chain has TRBV10-3 and TRBJ1-6, with D maybe TRBD1 (5 bases). V dropped 0 bases and J dropped 6 bases, with 6 bases sitting between them. Looked up from germline, CDR1 is ENHRY and CDR2 is SYGVKD. The CDR3 is 14 residues long. CDR3 coding DNA: TGTGCCATCAGTGAGTCGGGGGGTAATTCACCCCTCCACTTT. Protein: CAISESGGNSPLHF.

This clone came up a few times. CDR3 sequence (DNA): TGTGCCAGCAGCTTATTTGGGACAGTCGGACGAAACACTGAAGCTTTCTTT. It specifies CASSLFGTVGRNTEAFF. The chain is built from TRBV7-2 and TRBJ1-1; 7 nucleotides agree with TRBD1. The germline gives CDR1 SGHTA, CDR2 FQGNSA. Germline trimming cut 2 bases from V and 2 bases from J; bases unmatched to any gene: 11. The CDR3 is 17 residues long.

The chain carries TRBV4-1 and TRBJ1-2; weak D call: TRBD1 (5 bases). The CDR3 spans 15 residues. In germline, CDR1 is MGHRA, CDR2 YSYEKL. V gave up 2 bases and J gave up 6 bases, with 16 bases separating them. For the CDR3, the DNA is TGCGCCAGCAGCCAACACGAAACAGGCCCTAATGGCTACACCTTC. It yields the protein CASSQHETGPNGYTF.

The rearrangement joins TRBV29-1 to TRBJ1-3; D remains unclear. The germline V gene encodes CDR1 SQVTM and CDR2 ANQGSEA. The V end was cut by 2 bases, the J end by 2 bases, with 10 bases between. The CDR3 runs 14 residues. CDR3 residues: CSVEIGTTGNTIYF. The CDR3 DNA follows: TGCAGCGTTGAAATTGGCACCACTGGAAACACCATATATTTT.

The rearrangement links TRBV10-2 to TRBJ2-3; 7 nucleotides align to TRBD2. CDR1 and CDR2 from the germline V gene are WSHSY and SAAADI. This CDR3 is 14 amino acids long. Losses at the gene ends were 5 bases for V and 3 bases for J; bases not matched to a gene: 5. This CDR3 is CASSRWTRTDTQYF. The CDR3 region has the DNA TGCGCCAGCAGTAGGTGGACTAGGACAGATACGCAGTATTTT.

This clone has just a few counts. V and J are TRBV7-2 and TRBJ1-3, with TRBD1 matching over 10 bases. This CDR3 has 16 residues. Trimming took 3 bases from V and 3 from J; bases not matched to a gene: 5. Germline-derived CDR1 and CDR2 are SGHTA and FQGNSA. CDR3 DNA sequence: TGTGCCAGCAGCTTCGGGACAGGGGTTTTTGGAAACACCATATATTTT. The encoded protein is CASSFGTGVFGNTIYF.

This clone was seen only a few times. The V gene is TRBV6-1, the J gene TRBJ2-7; a possible D gene is TRBD1 (6 bases). The CDR3 is 14 amino acids. Trimming took off 7 bases at V and 1 base at J, with 14 bases between the two ends. Germline V gene data show CDR1 as MNHNS and CDR2 as SASEGT. The CDR3 region is CASTSTGPSYEQYF. Here the CDR3 DNA reads TGTGCCAGCACCTCGACAGGACCATCCTACGAGCAGTACTTC.

J is TRBJ2-6 and V is TRBV7-3; D might be TRBD2 (6 bases). With 4 bases removed from V and 0 bases from J, the gap between germline ends came to 13 bases. Per the germline V gene, CDR1 is SGHTA and CDR2 is FQGTGA. The CDR3 loop spans 17 amino acids. The CDR3, as DNA: TGTGCCAGCAGCTCCCCGCGGGGTACCTCTGGGGCCAACGTCCTGACTTTC. Protein sequence: CASSSPRGTSGANVLTF.

The V call is TRBV29-1, the J call TRBJ1-5, with a possible D match to TRBD1 (6 bases). The CDR3 contains 15 residues. CDR1 and CDR2 (germline): SQVTM, ANQGSEA. Trimming cost V 6 bases and J 3 bases, with 18 bases left between them. CDR3 region: CSVTSQGGSNQPQHF. In DNA form, the CDR3 reads TGCAGCGTCACCTCCCAAGGGGGTTCCAATCAGCCCCAGCATTTT.

CDR3 loop: CAWTSSGPAYEQYF. The CDR3 nucleotides are TGTGCCTGGACATCTAGCGGGCCTGCCTACGAGCAGTACTTC. The chain links TRBV30 to TRBJ2-5; 8 nucleotides line up with TRBD2. The J call may be incorrect, as the DNA end agrees better with TRBJ2-7. The germline V gene has CDR1 GTSNPN and CDR2 SVGIG (reference sequence). CDR3 length: 14 residues.

The chain couples TRBV30 to TRBJ1-2; 8 nucleotides match TRBD1. The germline gives CDR1 GTSNPN, CDR2 SVGIG (reference sequence). The CDR3 contains 17 residues. J lost 3 bases, V lost 3 bases, and 15 bases had no gene match. The CDR3 DNA follows: TGTGCCTGGAGACCCAACCCCGCGGACAGGGCTGACTATGGCTACACCTTC. It yields the protein CAWRPNPADRADYGYTF.

The gene calls are TRBV19 and TRBJ2-1; 11 bases align to TRBD2. The germline V gene encodes CDR1 LNHDA and CDR2 SQIVND (reference sequence). Trimming removed 6 bases from V and 2 bases from J; junction bases left unmatched: 3. The CDR3 loop spans 15 amino acids. The DNA for the CDR3 is TGTGCCAGTAGAACTAGCGGGGGCACCTACAATGAGCAGTTCTTC. Amino acids: CASRTSGGTYNEQFF.

The chain uses TRBV4-1 and TRBJ2-3; a weak D match, TRBD1 (6 bases). Germline loops: CDR1 MGHRA, CDR2 YSYEKL. The CDR3 contains 16 residues. Trimming stripped 4 bases from V and 2 bases from J, with 16 bases between. CDR3 in DNA: TGCGCCAGCAGCCCCTTAGGGACAAAAATCACAGATACGCAGTATTTT. Translated, it gives CASSPLGTKITDTQYF.

V usage is TRBV25-1 and J usage is TRBJ1-6; D might be TRBD1 (5 bases). Germline V gene data show CDR1 as MGHDK and CDR2 as SYGVNS. The CDR3 has 18 amino acids. Between the trimmed V and J ends, which lost 3 bases and 4 bases, there was a span of 19 bases. CDR3 in DNA: TGTGCCAGCAGTGAGGGGGGACGGGGGAATACTTATAATTCACCCCTCCACTTT. This encodes CASSEGGRGNTYNSPLHF.

This clone showed up just a few times. V and J are TRBV10-3 and TRBJ1-6; D is unresolved. The V gene lost 7 bases and the J gene lost 6 bases, with 10 bases spanning the gap. Germline V gene sequence: CDR1 ENHRY, CDR2 SYGVKD. The CDR3 is made up of 13 amino acids. DNA for the CDR3: TGTGCCATCATGGCCCTTATTAATTCACCCCTCCACTTT. Translation: CAIMALINSPLHF.

Here the CDR3 reads CASTLGGEQFF. In nucleotides, the CDR3 is TGTGCCAGCACGTTGGGGGGTGAGCAGTTCTTC. This chain uses TRBV7-6 with TRBJ2-1, with TRBD2 as a possible D gene (6 bases). CDR3 length: 11 amino acids. Germline V gene data show CDR1 as SGHVS and CDR2 as FNYEAQ. Trimming removed 7 bases at V and 9 bases at J, with 10 bases between.

V is TRBV6-6 and J is TRBJ1-4; no firm D call. The germline V and J ends were trimmed by 4 bases and 3 bases, with 12 bases remaining between them. Per the germline V gene, CDR1 is MNHNY and CDR2 is SVGAGI (reference sequence). This CDR3 is built from 15 residues. The CDR3 here is CASSSTSPANEKLFF. The CDR3 DNA reads as TGTGCCAGCAGTTCTACCTCGCCGGCTAATGAAAAACTGTTTTTT.

V usage is TRBV7-9 and J usage is TRBJ1-1, with 7 bases identical to TRBD1. There are 14 residues in the CDR3. CDR1 is SEHNR, CDR2 FQNEAQ, per germline (reference sequence). Losses at the gene ends were 5 bases for V and 1 base for J; bases not matched to a gene: 4. CDR3 in amino acids: CASSPRTGNTEAFF. In nucleotides, the CDR3 is TGTGCCAGCAGCCCCCGGACAGGGAACACTGAAGCTTTCTTT.

The chain recombines TRBV30 with TRBJ2-2; D is perhaps TRBD1 (6 bases). From germline, CDR1 is GTSNPN and CDR2 SVGIG (reference sequence). The CDR3 consists of 15 residues. V was pared by 0 bases and J by 4 bases, with 12 bases between. The DNA of the CDR3 is TGTGCCTGGAGTGTACGCGACAGGCTCACCGGGGAGCTGTTTTTT. This translates into CAWSVRDRLTGELFF.

The chain carries TRBV18 and TRBJ1-4; D perhaps matches TRBD1 (6 bases). Trimming removed 3 bases from V and 0 bases from J, with 8 bases in between. The CDR3 totals 15 residues. Germline CDR1 and CDR2: KGHSH and LQKENI. The CDR3: CASSPRQATNEKLFF. DNA of the CDR3: TGTGCCAGCTCACCCCGACAGGCAACTAATGAAAAACTGTTTTTT.

V usage is TRBV25-1 and J usage is TRBJ2-5; tentatively, D is TRBD2 (5 bases). Germline-derived CDR1 and CDR2 are MGHDK and SYGVNS. The CDR3 covers 15 residues. V was trimmed by 7 bases and J by 0 bases, leaving 15 bases between them. The CDR3 nucleotides read TGTGCCAGCATGGTGTATCGGGGTTACCAAGAGACCCAGTACTTC. This sequence encodes CASMVYRGYQETQYF.

In this sample, this clone turned up a few times. CDR3 nucleotide sequence: TGTGCCAGCAGCTTACAGGGGGCGGACTATGGCTACACCTTC. Translation: CASSLQGADYGYTF. V and J are TRBV7-9 and TRBJ1-2, with TRBD1 matching over 8 bases. The CDR3 sequence is 14 residues long. Looked up from germline, CDR1 is SEHNR and CDR2 is FQNEAQ (reference sequence). V shed 2 bases, J shed 3 bases, and the junction held 2 bases outside the gene matches.

The chain couples TRBV6-5 to TRBJ1-5; unclear D gene. Per germline, CDR1 MNHEY and CDR2 SVGAGI. The length of the CDR3 is 15 residues. V lost 5 bases and J 6 bases, leaving 17 bases between the germline ends. The CDR3 DNA reads as TGTGCCAGCAGTCCAACAGCGGGCTGGGGTCAGCCCCAGCATTTT. This translates into CASSPTAGWGQPQHF.

The V and J genes are TRBV6-6 and TRBJ1-5; D call uncertain. Trimming shortened V by 5 bases and J by 9 bases, and 11 bases separated the two germline ends. Germline CDR1 reads MNHNY; CDR2 reads SVGAGI (reference sequence). The CDR3 covers 12 residues. CDR3 sequence reads: CASSTPEGPQHF. The CDR3, as DNA: TGTGCCAGCAGTACCCCTGAGGGGCCCCAGCATTTT.

V gene TRBV28 combines with J gene TRBJ1-1; 9 positions agree with TRBD1. After removal of 6 bases from V and 4 bases from J, the junction contained 15 bases not matched to a gene. The germline V gene encodes CDR1 MDHEN and CDR2 SYDVKM. CDR3 length: 17 residues. CDR3 amino acids: CASSEHGTGRSGTEAFF. The CDR3 DNA reads as TGTGCCAGCAGCGAACACGGGACAGGGAGGAGTGGCACTGAAGCTTTCTTT.